A selection of T cell receptor beta chains follows, all from one sample in a study of T cell responses to AZD1222 COVID-19 vaccine. Sequenced by immunoSEQ multiplex PCR; TCRdb stores in-frame clones only, minus some. The sample consists of 120,000 to 150,000 clones, about 90% of them appearing once. The specimen comprised peripheral blood, sampled on day 0 of AZD1222 vaccination. Every receptor here comes from an adult in good health. The CDR3 runs from the conserved cysteine through the conserved F or W.

j_call	cdr3_length	v_call	cdr3_aa
TRBJ1-1	15	TRBV19	CASSIRSQGATEAFF
TRBJ2-3	16	TRBV4-1	CASSQDETARTDTQYF
TRBJ2-7	18	TRBV6-2/TRBV6-3	CASSNGRAGGPLAYEQYF
TRBJ1-3	16	TRBV6-5	CASSYARTGTGNTIYF
TRBJ1-6	17	TRBV6-2/TRBV6-3	CASSYSAYRQPNSPLHF
TRBJ2-2	15	TRBV11-3	CASSLIAGGTGELFF
TRBJ2-5	15	TRBV4-1	CASSLIIQGFETQYF
TRBJ2-2	15	TRBV4-3	CASSQELGNTGELFF
TRBJ2-7	13	TRBV27	CASSGVITTGGYF
TRBJ2-6	17	TRBV19	CASRDRDRFSGANVLTF
TRBJ1-2	15	TRBV27	CASSLTGQGNYGYTF
TRBJ1-6	12	TRBV27	CASSLFGSPLHF
TRBJ1-1	14	TRBV6-5	CASSYSTRNTEAFF
TRBJ1-3	14	TRBV6-2/TRBV6-3	CASSPGEFGNTIYF
TRBJ2-7	14	TRBV7-2	CASSHTGGYYEQYF
TRBJ1-6	14	TRBV30	CAWKPDSNNSPLHF
TRBJ1-2	13	TRBV7-8	CASSRGTRPGYTF
TRBJ1-1	18	TRBV19	CASSRGSNPGQGNTEAFF
TRBJ1-2	13	TRBV30	CAWSVQAGYGYTF
TRBJ2-7	18	TRBV4-2	CASSHHPSLDSRPYEQYF